A single sample is the source of the 27 T cell receptor beta chains below, sequenced in a study of blood T cell repertoires in COVID-19. Profiled with immunoSEQ multiplex PCR; TCRdb holds only in-frame clones, not every one. The table has about 240,000 clones, more than 75% seen once; the top ten hold around 12%. Input material: peripheral blood. The receptors stem from a woman aged 60-75 years with active or convalescent COVID-19.

CDR3 in amino acids: CASSIGPGGGNTEAFF. The CDR3 region has the DNA TGTGCCAGTAGTATCGGTCCAGGGGGTGGGAACACTGAAGCTTTCTTT. The chain couples TRBV19 to TRBJ1-1; 7 bases map to TRBD1. CDR1 and CDR2 (germline): LNHDA, SQIVND (reference sequence). The V and J ends lost 3 bases and 1 base, in that order; junction bases with no gene match: 8. The CDR3 consists of 16 residues.

The chain links TRBV6-5 to TRBJ1-1; perhaps TRBD1 as D (6 bases). The V gene's germline CDR1 is MNHEY and CDR2 SVGAGI. The CDR3 has 15 residues. With 6 bases removed from V and 0 bases from J, the gap between germline ends came to 14 bases. CDR3 sequence reads: CASSRVGGLNTEAFF. Written as DNA, the CDR3 is TGTGCCAGCAGCCGTGTAGGGGGACTGAACACTGAAGCTTTCTTT.

This chain connects TRBV18 to TRBJ1-5; possible D gene TRBD1, 6 bases. Germline V lookup: CDR1 KGHSH, CDR2 LQKENI. The CDR3 spans 15 residues. With 3 bases removed from V and 2 bases from J, the gap between germline ends came to 11 bases. The CDR3 DNA sequence: TGTGCCAGCTCACCCGAAGGGGGACGCAATCAGCCCCAGCATTTT. It yields the protein CASSPEGGRNQPQHF. The full variable domain, its missing parts supplied by reference TRBV18 and TRBJ1-5, is NAGVMQNPRHLVRRRGQEARLRCSPMKGHSHVYWYRQLPEEGLKFMVYLQKENIIDESGMPKERFSAEFPKEGPSILRIQQVVRGDSAAYFCASSPEGGRNQPQHFGDGTRLSIL.

This chain connects TRBV2 to TRBJ2-1; 9 positions match TRBD1. This CDR3 is built from 15 residues. The J segment lost 7 bases and the V segment lost 4 bases, leaving 8 bases of the junction unmatched. The germline gives CDR1 SNHLY, CDR2 FYNNEI. The CDR3 DNA follows: TGTGCCAGCAGTGCATCGAGACAGGGGGGAAATGAGCAGTTCTTC. This encodes CASSASRQGGNEQFF. The variable domain in full, completed from reference TRBV2 and TRBJ2-1, reads EPEVTQTPSHQVTQMGQEVILRCVPISNHLYFYWYRQILGQKVEFLVSFYNNEISEKSEIFDDQFSVERPDGSNFTLKIRSTKLEDSAMYFCASSASRQGGNEQFFGPGTRLTVL.

Comment on this clone: This specimen includes other DNA sequences encoding the same CDR3. The V and J genes are TRBV3-1 (or the pseudogene TRBV3-2) and TRBJ1-3; possible D gene TRBD1, 6 bases. The CDR3 sequence is 15 residues long. CDR1 is LGHDT, CDR2 YNNKEL, per germline (reference sequence). V was cut by 6 bases and J by 0 bases, with 12 bases left in between. The CDR3 bases are TGTGCCAGCAGTCAACAGGGCAGCTCTGGAAACACCATATATTTT. Translated: CASSQQGSSGNTIYF.

The chain carries TRBV19 and TRBJ2-1; 7 nucleotides line up with TRBD1. The V and J ends lost 3 bases and 9 bases, in that order; junction bases with no gene match: 14. There are 16 residues in the CDR3. The germline V gene encodes CDR1 LNHDA and CDR2 SQIVND (reference sequence). The DNA for the CDR3 is TGTGCCAGTAGTATTGTCCGACAGGGCCCAAGGGGTGAGCAGTTCTTC. Its translation: CASSIVRQGPRGEQFF. Full variable domain (rest looked up from reference TRBV19 and TRBJ2-1): DGGITQSPKYLFRKEGQNVTLSCEQNLNHDAMYWYRQDPGQGLRLIYYSQIVNDFQKGDIAEGYSVSREKKESFPLTVTSAQKNPTAFYLCASSIVRQGPRGEQFFGPGTRLTVL.

The genes are TRBV18 and TRBJ2-3; D is perhaps TRBD1 (6 bases). The CDR3 has 15 residues. Trimming shortened V by 0 bases and J by 6 bases, and 13 bases separated the two germline ends. Germline V gene sequence: CDR1 KGHSH, CDR2 LQKENI. The CDR3 reads CASSPPGQERDTQYF. CDR3 bases: TGTGCCAGCTCACCACCGGGACAAGAACGGGATACGCAGTATTTT.

The chain uses TRBV11-2 and TRBJ2-2, with D possibly matching TRBD2 (6 bases). The CDR3 has 15 amino acids. V lost 5 bases, J lost 5 bases, and 15 bases lay in between. The germline CDR1 and CDR2 sequences are SGHAT and FQNNGV. The chain's CDR3 is CASSRLGGDTGELFF. CDR3 nucleotides: TGTGCCAGCAGCCGGCTGGGGGGAGATACCGGGGAGCTGTTTTTT.

The chain uses TRBV30 and TRBJ1-2, with 10 bases aligning to TRBD1. V was pared by 3 bases and J by 4 bases, with 14 bases of the junction left unmatched. The germline V gene encodes CDR1 GTSNPN and CDR2 SVGIG (reference sequence). The CDR3 loop spans 17 amino acids. CDR3 bases: TGTGCCTGGAGCGGTCAGGTTCGGACAGGGGGGTTCTATGGCTACACCTTC. Translation gives CAWSGQVRTGGFYGYTF.

The chain recombines TRBV7-9 with TRBJ2-3; D is unresolved. The CDR3 is 16 residues long. The germline V and J ends were trimmed by 1 base and 0 bases, with 11 bases remaining between them. Germline V lookup: CDR1 SEHNR, CDR2 FQNEAQ (reference sequence). The CDR3 is CASSLGSGASTDTQYF. In DNA form, the CDR3 reads TGTGCCAGCAGCTTAGGGAGTGGAGCTAGCACAGATACGCAGTATTTT.

The chain joins TRBV19 to TRBJ2-7, with a tentative D call TRBD2 (7 bases). Germline V gene data show CDR1 as LNHDA and CDR2 as SQIVND (reference sequence). V gave up 5 bases and J gave up 5 bases, with 19 bases separating them. The CDR3 runs to 15 residues. This CDR3 reads CASSASWGGRDEQYF. The CDR3 nucleotides read TGTGCCAGTAGTGCCTCCTGGGGGGGCAGAGACGAGCAGTACTTC. The whole variable domain, filled in from reference TRBV19 and TRBJ2-7, reads DGGITQSPKYLFRKEGQNVTLSCEQNLNHDAMYWYRQDPGQGLRLIYYSQIVNDFQKGDIAEGYSVSREKKESFPLTVTSAQKNPTAFYLCASSASWGGRDEQYFGPGTRLTVT.

The chain recombines TRBV6-1 with TRBJ1-2; D is unclear. The germline CDR1 and CDR2 sequences are MNHNS and SASEGT. Trimming shortened V by 1 base and J by 4 bases, and 19 bases separated the two germline ends. The CDR3 is 17 amino acids. CDR3 in amino acids: CASSEGLPFGPFYGYTF. The CDR3 bases are TGTGCCAGCAGTGAAGGGTTGCCATTTGGCCCCTTCTATGGCTACACCTTC.

The chain carries TRBV10-3 and TRBJ2-2, with 9 bases identical to TRBD1. CDR1 is ENHRY, CDR2 SYGVKD, per germline. Trimming removed 6 bases from V and 5 bases from J; junction bases left unmatched: 7. The CDR3 has 15 residues. CDR3: CAIRPGTGSTGELFF. The DNA of the CDR3 is TGTGCCATCAGACCCGGGACAGGGAGTACCGGGGAGCTGTTTTTT.

The J gene is TRBJ1-1, the V gene TRBV18, with TRBD1 identical over 11 bases. The junction had 9 bases not matched to a gene; V was cut back by 5 bases and J by 1 base. CDR1 and CDR2 from the germline V gene are KGHSH and LQKENI. CDR3 length equals 17 residues. CDR3 amino acids: CASSAWDRGAQNTEAFF. CDR3 sequence (DNA): TGTGCCAGCTCAGCCTGGGACAGGGGGGCCCAGAACACTGAAGCTTTCTTT.

This sequence joins TRBV19 and TRBJ1-4, with D uncertain. The CDR3 is 15 amino acids. Looked up from germline, CDR1 is LNHDA and CDR2 is SQIVND (reference sequence). V shed 5 bases and J shed 8 bases, with 18 bases lying between them. CDR3 bases: TGTGCCAGTAGTTGGATGTGGGCGCGAGCCGAAAAACTGTTTTTT. It translates to CASSWMWARAEKLFF.

This clone was found once. This chain joins TRBV18 and TRBJ1-1; D possibly corresponds to TRBD1 (5 bases). Germline-derived CDR1 and CDR2 are KGHSH and LQKENI. This CDR3 comprises 15 residues. Trimming took 4 bases from V and 4 from J, leaving 16 bases between them. The CDR3 sequence: CASSLGPPRGTEAFF. As DNA, the CDR3 is TGTGCCAGCTCACTGGGTCCACCAAGGGGCACTGAAGCTTTCTTT.

V gene TRBV6-5 combines with J gene TRBJ1-2, with a tentative D call TRBD1 (5 bases). V lost 6 bases, J lost 7 bases, and 15 bases lay in between. Germline CDR1 MNHEY, CDR2 SVGAGI. This CDR3 has 13 residues. Written as DNA, the CDR3 is TGTGCCAGCAGCCCCGGGGGGTTGGGTGGCTACACCTTC. This codes for CASSPGGLGGYTF.

V is TRBV30 and J is TRBJ1-1, with 8 bases identical to TRBD1. Per the germline V gene, CDR1 is GTSNPN and CDR2 is SVGIG (reference sequence). Losses at the gene ends were 7 bases for V and 3 bases for J; bases not matched to a gene: 4. The length of the CDR3 is 12 residues. The CDR3 loop reads CASGQVDTEAFF. For the CDR3, the DNA is TGTGCCTCGGGACAGGTGGACACTGAAGCTTTCTTT.

As regards this clone: This likely came from a read error, as a far larger clone is one base away. The chain carries TRBV4-1 and TRBJ1-6; D may be TRBD1 (6 bases). The CDR3 is made up of 15 amino acids. Germline CDR1 MGHRA, CDR2 YSYEKL. CDR3: CPSSRRQADNSPLHF. Here the CDR3 DNA reads TGCCCCAGCAGCCGCCGACAGGCAGATAATTCACCCCTCCACTTT.

The chain has TRBV7-2 and TRBJ2-1, with 13 bases fitting TRBD2. With 5 bases clipped from V and 6 bases from J, the junction kept 7 bases outside the gene matches. The CDR3 totals 16 residues. Per the germline V gene, CDR1 is SGHTA and CDR2 is FQGNSA. The DNA of the CDR3 is TGTGCCAGCAGCGTGCAAGGGACTAGCGGGGCCAATGAGCAGTTCTTC. Its protein is CASSVQGTSGANEQFF.

The gene calls are TRBV10-3 and TRBJ1-2; D not certain. The CDR3 extends over 14 amino acids. The V end was cut by 10 bases, the J end by 2 bases, with 17 bases between. Germline V CDR1 and CDR2: ENHRY, SYGVKD. The CDR3 DNA reads TGTGCCACCAACCCCCTGGCCGGGAACTATGGCTACACCTTC. Translated: CATNPLAGNYGYTF.

The chain is built from TRBV15 and TRBJ1-5; perhaps TRBD1 as D (5 bases). Deletions cut 1 base from V and 4 bases from J, with 11 bases between. Per the germline V gene, CDR1 is LNHNV and CDR2 is YYDKDF (reference sequence). There are 15 residues in the CDR3. The chain's CDR3 is CATSRVAQGNQPQHF. CDR3 DNA: TGTGCCACCAGCAGAGTTGCGCAGGGTAATCAGCCCCAGCATTTT.

V and J are TRBV6-2 or TRBV6-3 and TRBJ1-2; tentatively, D is TRBD1 (5 bases). Between the trimmed V and J ends, which lost 6 bases and 3 bases, there was a span of 8 bases. The CDR3 contains 12 residues. The germline V gene encodes CDR1 MNHEY and CDR2 SVGEGT. In nucleotides, the CDR3 is TGTGCCAGCAGCCAGACAGACTATGGCTACACCTTC. Amino acid sequence: CASSQTDYGYTF.

The chain uses TRBV5-4 and TRBJ1-2; 7 nucleotides match TRBD1. V was clipped by 0 bases and J by 14 bases; unmatched bases: 10. Germline CDR1 is SGHNT and CDR2 is YYREEE (reference sequence). The CDR3 length is 13 residues. CDR3 sequence: CASSLAGQVSWTF. The CDR3, as DNA: TGTGCCAGCAGCTTGGCCGGACAGGTCTCGTGGACCTTC.

This clone appeared once. The chain carries TRBV10-3 and TRBJ2-5; the match to TRBD1 covers 8 bases. V was pared by 6 bases and J by 4 bases, with 7 bases of the junction left unmatched. The V gene's germline CDR1 is ENHRY and CDR2 SYGVKD. The CDR3 contains 14 residues. In nucleotides, the CDR3 is TGTGCCATCAGAGGGACAGGAAATCTAGAGACCCAGTACTTC. Its translation is CAIRGTGNLETQYF.

This chain uses TRBV7-3 with TRBJ2-3; 8 positions agree with TRBD2. The germline V gene has CDR1 SGHTA and CDR2 FQGTGA. Trimming at V came to 5 bases and at J to 0 bases, leaving 4 bases not matched to a gene. The CDR3 extends over 15 amino acids. The CDR3 region has the DNA TGTGCCAGCAGCCCCCGGGGGGGAAGCACAGATACGCAGTATTTT. Translation gives CASSPRGGSTDTQYF.

The chain couples TRBV6-6 to TRBJ2-3, with D hard to call. V lost 2 bases and J 2 bases, leaving 11 bases between the germline ends. The CDR3 consists of 15 residues. Germline V gene data show CDR1 as MNHNY and CDR2 as SVGAGI (reference sequence). This CDR3 reads CASSYVGRNTDTQYF. The CDR3 DNA reads as TGTGCCAGCAGTTACGTAGGCAGGAACACAGATACGCAGTATTTT.